The clone carrying this T cell receptor (beta chain) was seen only a few times. Its cognate antigen is unknown. The sample comes from a study of cytomegalovirus exposure and HLA in healthy donors. The study, taken as a whole, reports: Equally common other TCR beta chains were less clonally expanded than HLA-associated ones, a later analysis found.

The CDR3 sequence is 13 residues long. Germline V gene lookup returns CDR1 SSHAT and CDR2 FNYEAQ (reference sequence). Trimming stripped 5 bases from V and 5 bases from J, with 10 bases between. 13 Jbeta primers and 60 Vbeta primers were used for the PCR. The data were produced by immunoSEQ multiplex PCR, yet TCRdb's version contains in-frame clones alone and is incomplete. Of some 200,000 clones in the sample, just over 75% are singletons; the top ten hold roughly 2.5%. This clonotype was sampled from a woman aged 55 to 70 in good health and CMV-seropositive. The chain recombines TRBV7-7 with TRBJ2-1; D is possibly TRBD1 (5 bases). The sequenced sample was PBMCs. This chain's CDR3 is CASSPRADNEQFF. The CDR3 coding sequence is TGTGCCAGCAGCCCCAGGGCTGACAATGAGCAGTTCTTC.